This T cell receptor beta chain is drawn from a study of T-cell memory formation after mild COVID-19. Overall study: TCR clusters were largely donor specific. Study-wide results and caveats: Cross-reactive memory apparently joined, as some responding clones appeared in pre-infection memory.

This clonotype was seen only a few times. Its matching antigen is unknown. Libraries for TCRalpha and TCRbeta carried sample barcodes and unique molecular identifiers via 5'RACE. Via MiXCR, TCRdb re-called the 5' RACE reads, giving one row per CDR3 protein. The table lists about 400,000 distinct CDR3 sequences, about 20% of them singletons, with 20% to 25% in the top ten. Source material: PBMCs or a T cell subset sorted from them (not recorded which). The clonotype was recovered from a man aged 18-30 years who had mild COVID-19 (a few samples of this study predate the infection). Cell type and time point are not known.

DNA for the CDR3: TGTGCCAGCTCTATCCGACAGGGTAGTGGCTACACCTTC. Protein product: CASSIRQGSGYTF. The chain combines TRBV6-5 with TRBJ1-2; 7 bases line up with TRBD1. The ends lost 8 bases at V and 7 bases at J; junction bases unmatched: 10. There are 13 residues in the CDR3. Germline loops: CDR1 MNHEY, CDR2 SVGAGI.